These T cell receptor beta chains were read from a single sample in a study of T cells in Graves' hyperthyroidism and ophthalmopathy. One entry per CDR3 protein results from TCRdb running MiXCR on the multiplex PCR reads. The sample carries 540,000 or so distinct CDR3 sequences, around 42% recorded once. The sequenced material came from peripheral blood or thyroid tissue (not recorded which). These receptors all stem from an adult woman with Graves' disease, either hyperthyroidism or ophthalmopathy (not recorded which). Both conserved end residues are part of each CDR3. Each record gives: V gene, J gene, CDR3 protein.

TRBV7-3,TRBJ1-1,CASSLLRMNTEAFF
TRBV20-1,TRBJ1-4,CSAYNRAGGEKLFF
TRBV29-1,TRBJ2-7,CSLGRGPYEQYF
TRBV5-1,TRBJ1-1,CASSPRSVLSEAFF
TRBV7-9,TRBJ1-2,CASSFWDIRPTNYGYTF
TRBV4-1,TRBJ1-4,CASSQGDSTNEKLFF
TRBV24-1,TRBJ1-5,CATSTGQVNQPQHF
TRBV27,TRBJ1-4,CASSSLGEDEKLFF
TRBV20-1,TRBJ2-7,CSAMGQGAWEQYF
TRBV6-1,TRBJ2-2,CASSEIAVTGELFF
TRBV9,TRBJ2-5,CASSVSGSKETQYF
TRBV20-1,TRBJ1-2,CRPGGQAYGYTF
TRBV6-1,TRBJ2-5,CASTRGQGTQYF
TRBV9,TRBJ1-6,CASSVREFDGYSPLHF
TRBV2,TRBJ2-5,CASSEIGTDQETQYF
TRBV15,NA,CATSGDRAGVQPQHF
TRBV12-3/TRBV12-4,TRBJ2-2,CATSSGTGDTGELFF
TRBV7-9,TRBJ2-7,CASSLGGSGKLYEQYF
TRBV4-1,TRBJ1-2,CASSRPQGSYGYTF
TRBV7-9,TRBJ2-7,CASSRIAGPSYEQYF
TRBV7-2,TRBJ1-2,CASSLIQGISYTF
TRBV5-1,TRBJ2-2,CASSLGGAFTGELFF
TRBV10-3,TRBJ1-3,CAISELGNSGNTIYF
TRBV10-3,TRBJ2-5,CAISGDGPGETQYF
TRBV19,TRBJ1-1,CASGSRGAMNTEAFF
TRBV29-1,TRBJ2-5,CSVVPLAWRGGGKETQYF
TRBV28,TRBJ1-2,CASSPSAGAYGYTF
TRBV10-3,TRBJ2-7,CAISEGEGYEQYF
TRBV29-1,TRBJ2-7,CSVKLQSYEQYF
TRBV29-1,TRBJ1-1,CSVDRQMNTEAFF
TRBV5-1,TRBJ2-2,CASSSYPGPSGGGELFF
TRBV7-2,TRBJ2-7,CASSFTSGYNEQYF
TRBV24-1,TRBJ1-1,CATSDGDRDTEAFF
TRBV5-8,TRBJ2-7,CASSLGQFYEQYF
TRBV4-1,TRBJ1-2,CASSQPATKANYGYTF
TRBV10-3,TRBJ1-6,CAISSDLARSPLHF
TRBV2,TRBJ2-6,CASSGTSGANVLTF
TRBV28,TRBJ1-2,CASSLEAYGYTF
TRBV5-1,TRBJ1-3,CASSSGDRNTIYF
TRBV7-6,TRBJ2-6,CASSPEQGQGYVLTF
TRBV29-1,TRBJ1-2,CSVEVGTYGYTF
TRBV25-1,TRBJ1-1,CASSGYREAFF
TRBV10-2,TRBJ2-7,CASSELPPGAGEYEQYF
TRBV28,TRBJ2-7,CASSTTGLSYEQYF
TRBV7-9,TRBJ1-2,CASSLAARAVGYTF